The present entry profiles one T cell receptor beta chain with its context. Its antigen is not known. PCR amplification relied on 60 Vbeta primers (plus 13 Jbeta primers). TCRdb's copy holds only in-frame clones and misses some; the assay was immunoSEQ multiplex PCR. The sample carries about 60,000 clones, 70% to 80% recorded once. The junction had 7 bases not matched to a gene; V was cut back by 4 bases and J by 0 bases. CDR1 SQVTM and CDR2 ANQGSEA come from the germline V gene. The CDR3 spans 17 residues. These data belong to a study of cytomegalovirus exposure and HLA in healthy donors. Study information: Caucasian-associated ancestry cluster membership applied to around 76% of nearly 400 genotyped donors. Study results and limitations: In terms of immune exposure information, only CMV serostatus was available. Later findings reportedly placed an Asian-associated ancestry cluster below the roughly 700-donor mean for N-insertions. Most of the CMV-associated TCR beta chains (in a later analysis) appeared to be HLA-restricted.

The sequence was obtained from a woman aged 60-75 years in good health and CMV-seropositive. The chain combines TRBV29-1 with TRBJ1-6; TRBD1 agrees at 9 bases. Input material: PBMCs. CDR3 coding DNA: TGCAGCGTTGTGGGGGACAGGGAGGCCTCCTATAATTCACCCCTCCACTTT. Translation: CSVVGDREASYNSPLHF.